Listed below are T cell receptor beta chains from one sample, sequenced in a study of cytomegalovirus exposure and HLA in healthy donors. Sequencing used immunoSEQ multiplex PCR; TCRdb keeps in-frame clones, though not all of them. The sample has some 100,000 clones; roughly 83% are singletons. The source material was PBMCs. The source of these receptors is a male donor in good health and CMV-seropositive. Both conserved end residues are part of each CDR3. Each record gives: J gene, V gene, D gene, clone size, CDR3 DNA, CDR3 protein. D genes are given only for firm matches. Expanded clones are given a class, and other clones once, few, many or no size at all.

TRBJ1-1,TRBV30,NA,NA,TGTGCCTGGTCCCTCCAGATGAACACTGAAGCTTTCTTT,CAWSLQMNTEAFF
TRBJ2-1,TRBV14,NA,NA,TGTGCCAGCAGCCGGGGAGCTGGGGATGAGCAGTTCTTC,CASSRGAGDEQFF
TRBJ1-5,TRBV19,NA,NA,TGTGCCAGTAGTCCCCAGGGCGGTAGGGGAAGCAATCAGCCCCAGCATTTT,CASSPQGGRGSNQPQHF
TRBJ2-5,TRBV2,TRBD2,NA,TGTGCCAGCAGTCCTTGGCTAGCGGGGGGGCAGGAGACCCAGTACTTC,CASSPWLAGGQETQYF
TRBJ1-2,TRBV7-9,NA,few,TGTGCCAGCAGCTTAGGATCCCGGGACTATGGCTACACCTTC,CASSLGSRDYGYTF
TRBJ2-2,TRBV25-1,NA,NA,TGTGCCAGCAGTGATACGAGGGATGGCACCGGGGAGCTGTTTTTT,CASSDTRDGTGELFF
TRBJ1-6,TRBV14,NA,once,TGTGCCAGCGCCCGCGGGAGCTCCTATAATTCACCCCTCCACTTT,CASARGSSYNSPLHF
TRBJ2-1,TRBV9,TRBD2,NA,TGTGCCAGCAGCGTAGTTGGTGGGGGGGGGTCCGTATACAATGAGCAGTTCTTC,CASSVVGGGGSVYNEQFF
TRBJ2-1,TRBV30,NA,NA,TGTGCCTGGAGTGTAATACGGTCTAATGAGCAGTTCTTC,CAWSVIRSNEQFF
TRBJ2-3,TRBV5-1,NA,NA,TGCGCCAGCAGCTTGGTGGCGCAGGTTCCAGGAGATACGCAGTATTTT,CASSLVAQVPGDTQYF
TRBJ2-3,TRBV5-1,TRBD2,NA,TGCGCCAGCAAAGGGACTAGCGGGGGGGTGAGCACAGATACGCAGTATTTT,CASKGTSGGVSTDTQYF
TRBJ1-2,TRBV6-6,NA,few,TGTGCCAGCAGTTACTCCGACTTAGGCAATGGCTACACCTTC,CASSYSDLGNGYTF
TRBJ1-2,TRBV29-1,TRBD1,NA,TGCAGCGCGCGACAGGGTTCGAGCTATGGCTACACCTTC,CSARQGSSYGYTF
TRBJ2-1,TRBV9,TRBD2,NA,TGTGCCAGCAGCGCCAGACTAGCGGGGGGGGGTAATGAGCAGTTCTTC,CASSARLAGGGNEQFF
TRBJ1-1,TRBV5-4,NA,NA,TGTGCCAGCAGCTCAGCGGTGAACACTGAAGCTTTCTTT,CASSSAVNTEAFF
TRBJ2-1,TRBV30,TRBD2,NA,TGTGCCTGGAGATCCTATAGGGCGGGGGACCCTCCTTCCTACAATGAGCAGTTCTTC,CAWRSYRAGDPPSYNEQFF
TRBJ1-3,TRBV5-1,TRBD1,NA,TGCGCCAGCAGCCAAAGGACAGGGGACATCTCTGGAAACACCATATATTTT,CASSQRTGDISGNTIYF
TRBJ2-1,TRBV6-6,TRBD1,NA,TGTGCCAGCAGTTACGGGACAGGGAATGAGCAGTTCTTC,CASSYGTGNEQFF
TRBJ2-1,TRBV15,TRBD1,NA,TGTGCCACCAGCAGGGTGGGACAGCTCAATGAGCAGTTCTTC,CATSRVGQLNEQFF
TRBJ2-1,TRBV9,NA,NA,TGTGCCAGCAGCGTAAACCTCGACAGCCTTACCTACAATGAGCAGTTCTTC,CASSVNLDSLTYNEQFF
TRBJ2-7,TRBV5-5,NA,NA,TGTGCCAGCAGCTTGGTAGGGAGCTCCTACGAGCAGTACTTC,CASSLVGSSYEQYF
TRBJ1-1,TRBV18,TRBD1,once,TGTGCCAGCTCACCGACAGGGATCAACACTGAAGCTTTCTTT,CASSPTGINTEAFF